These T cell receptor beta chains were read from a single sample in a study of cytomegalovirus exposure and HLA in healthy donors. Method: immunoSEQ multiplex PCR; TCRdb's copy keeps in-frame clones and lacks some. The sample includes 110,000 or so clones, roughly 67% of them seen just once. Sequenced material: PBMCs. The source of these receptors is a man aged 35 to 55 in good health and CMV-seronegative. The CDR3 runs from the conserved cysteine through the conserved F or W. The D gene is left open where the match is weak. For some rows the clone size is stated as once, few or many, or as a class when expanded; others skip it.

len	j_gene	d_gene	abundance	v_gene	CDR3nt	CDR3aa
13	TRBJ2-6	.	.	TRBV7-2	TGTGCCACGCCGGGCTCTGGGGCCAACGTCCTGACTTTC	CATPGSGANVLTF
12	TRBJ2-3	TRBD2	few	TRBV27	TGTGCCAGCAGTTTAGGGACTAGCGCGCAGTATTTT	CASSLGTSAQYF
17	TRBJ1-6	TRBD1	.	TRBV7-8	TGTGCCAGCAGCTCCACTCAGGGGGCGACCTATAATTCACCCCTCCACTTT	CASSSTQGATYNSPLHF
12	TRBJ2-1	.	.	TRBV7-2	TGTGCCAGCAGCCTACGACTCTCTGAGCAGTTCTTC	CASSLRLSEQFF
13	TRBJ2-1	.	few	TRBV5-6	TGTGCCAGCAGCTTGGTGAATCGGTATGAGCAGTTCTTC	CASSLVNRYEQFF
14	TRBJ1-4	.	.	TRBV30	TGTGCCTGGAGTTATTCGTCAACTAATGAAAAACTGTTTTTT	CAWSYSSTNEKLFF
17	TRBJ2-1	TRBD2	.	TRBV9	TGTGCCAGCAGCGTAGCAGTAGCGGGGGGCTCCTACAATGAGCAGTTCTTC	CASSVAVAGGSYNEQFF
11	TRBJ1-1	.	.	TRBV29-1	TGCAGCGTTGCCGTGAACACTGAAGCTTTCTTT	CSVAVNTEAFF
14	TRBJ2-5	TRBD1	.	TRBV12-5	TGTGCTAGTGCCTCGGGACAGAATAAAGAGACCCAGTACTTC	CASASGQNKETQYF
13	TRBJ2-7	.	once	TRBV7-2	TGTGCCAGCAGCTTAGGTGTGTCCTCCGAGCAGTACTTC	CASSLGVSSEQYF
15	TRBJ2-5	.	.	TRBV5-4	TGTGCCAGCAGTGGGGGCTCGGCAGGCCAAGAGACCCAGTACTTC	CASSGGSAGQETQYF
15	TRBJ2-1	TRBD2	.	TRBV9	TGTGCCAGCAGCGTAGCGGGAGGGGTGTACAATGAGCAGTTCTTC	CASSVAGGVYNEQFF
12	TRBJ2-7	.	.	TRBV6-5	TGTGCCAGCAGGGCAGGGGTCTACGAGCAGTACTTC	CASRAGVYEQYF
17	TRBJ1-2	TRBD1	few	TRBV25-1	TGTGCCAGCAGTGCGCGAGGACAGGGGGCCGCCAACTATGGCTACACCTTC	CASSARGQGAANYGYTF
13	TRBJ1-1	.	.	TRBV5-1	TGCGCCAGCAGCTTGGATCAGGGGTGCGAAGCTTTCTTT	CASSLDQGCEAFF
16	TRBJ1-5	.	.	TRBV4-1	TGCGCCAGCAGCCAAGGGAGATATTATAGCAATCAGCCCCAGCATTTT	CASSQGRYYSNQPQHF
16	TRBJ2-3	.	.	TRBV4-2	TGTGCCAGCAGCCAAGTGACAGGACCCAGCACAGATACGCAGTATTTT	CASSQVTGPSTDTQYF
17	TRBJ2-2	TRBD2	.	TRBV7-3	TGTGCCAGCAGCAGGACTAGCGGGGGGGCTTACACCGGGGAGCTGTTTTTT	CASSRTSGGAYTGELFF
17	TRBJ2-2	TRBD1	.	TRBV28	TGTGCCAGCAGTGCCAATAAATGGGACAGGTACACCGGGGAGCTGTTTTTT	CASSANKWDRYTGELFF
16	TRBJ1-3	TRBD1	.	TRBV7-9	TGTGCCAGCAGCTGGGGGACAGGGGGCTCTGGAAACACCATATATTTT	CASSWGTGGSGNTIYF
15	TRBJ1-4	TRBD1	.	TRBV27	TGTGCCAGCAGTTCCTGGACAGGGGGGGATGAAAAACTGTTTTTT	CASSSWTGGDEKLFF
14	TRBJ2-2	TRBD2	.	TRBV2	TGTGCCAGCAGACCGGGACTAGCGACCGGGGAGCTGTTTTTT	CASRPGLATGELFF
11	TRBJ1-1	.	few	TRBV2	TGTGCCAGCAGTCGGGACACTGAAGCTTTCTTT	CASSRDTEAFF
17	TRBJ2-3	TRBD2	.	TRBV5-1	TGCGCCAGCAGCTCCGGACTAGCGGGGGGGGGCACAGATACGCAGTATTTT	CASSSGLAGGGTDTQYF
12	TRBJ2-1	.	.	TRBV19	TGTGCCAGTAGTATCCAGATCAATGAGCAGTTCTTC	CASSIQINEQFF
16	TRBJ1-3	.	.	TRBV6-6	TGTGCCAGCAGTTACTCGACCAGGGATCAGAGAAACACCATATATTTT	CASSYSTRDQRNTIYF
14	TRBJ2-7	.	.	TRBV5-1	TGCGCCAGCAGCTCGTACCCTGGGCCTTACGAGCAGTACTTC	CASSSYPGPYEQYF
14	TRBJ2-7	.	few	TRBV2	TGTGCCAGCAGTAAGGGCGGGCGTTCCTACGAGCAGTACTTC	CASSKGGRSYEQYF
17	TRBJ2-7	TRBD1	.	TRBV19	TGTGCCAGTAGCCGGGACAGGGGGCGACTAGCGAGTAACGAGCAGTACTTC	CASSRDRGRLASNEQYF
14	TRBJ1-5	.	few	TRBV6-1	TGTGCCACCCTCTCGGGTAATAGCAATCAGCCCCAGCATTTT	CATLSGNSNQPQHF
16	TRBJ2-3	.	once	TRBV4-2	TGTGCCAGCAGCCAAGAACTCGGGGGAAGCACAGATACGCAGTATTTT	CASSQELGGSTDTQYF
14	TRBJ1-5	.	.	TRBV7-8	TGTGCCAGCAGCCTGGGTACGGCGGATCAGCCCCAGCATTTT	CASSLGTADQPQHF
15	TRBJ1-1	.	.	TRBV18	TGTGCCAGCTCACCAAACAGCTATTCGAACACTGAAGCTTTCTTT	CASSPNSYSNTEAFF
15	TRBJ2-6	.	.	TRBV15	TGTGCCACCAGCACAGGATTCTCTGGGGCCAACGTCCTGACTTTC	CATSTGFSGANVLTF
16	TRBJ2-5	TRBD2	.	TRBV7-2	TGTGCCAGCAGCCGAGGGGTACTAGCGAGTGGAGAGACCCAGTACTTC	CASSRGVLASGETQYF
14	TRBJ2-2	.	.	TRBV14	TGTGCCAGCAGCCAGGTGGAGTACACCGGGGAGCTGTTTTTT	CASSQVEYTGELFF
15	TRBJ2-7	.	.	TRBV15	TGTGCCACCAGCAGAGACCTAGGTTCCTCCTACGAGCAGTACTTC	CATSRDLGSSYEQYF
15	TRBJ2-7	.	.	TRBV7-9	TGTGCCAGCAGCTTAGGGCTGGACAGCTCCTACGAGCAGTACTTC	CASSLGLDSSYEQYF
16	TRBJ2-1	TRBD1	once	TRBV7-9	TGTGCCAGCATCTACGGACAGGGAACCAGCTACAATGAGCAGTTCTTC	CASIYGQGTSYNEQFF
18	TRBJ2-5	TRBD2	.	TRBV10-1	TGCGCCAGCAGGGCCGAACCGGGACTAGCGGGGGGGCAGGAGACCCAGTACTTC	CASRAEPGLAGGQETQYF
14	TRBJ2-7	.	.	TRBV7-6	TGTGCCAGCAGCCCCAACGGGGGAGGAAGGGAGCAGTACTTC	CASSPNGGGREQYF
14	TRBJ1-1	TRBD1	.	TRBV19	TGTGCCAGTAGTCTTAGAGACAGGGACACTGAAGCTTTCTTT	CASSLRDRDTEAFF
15	TRBJ2-2	.	.	TRBV6-5	TGTGCCGGCAGTAGAGGACACTCGAACACCGGGGAGCTGTTTTTT	CAGSRGHSNTGELFF
14	TRBJ2-2	.	.	TRBV7-2	TGTGCCAGCAGCTTGGGCCAGGGCACCGGGGAGCTGTTTTTT	CASSLGQGTGELFF
16	TRBJ2-7	.	.	TRBV5-1	TGCGCCAGCAGCCTTTCCGGGACTGCACGCTCCTACGAGCAGTACTTC	CASSLSGTARSYEQYF
13	TRBJ1-1	.	.	TRBV14	TGTGCCAGCAGCCAGGGACTTCAGGGAAGCGCTTTCTTT	CASSQGLQGSAFF
13	TRBJ2-5	TRBD1	.	TRBV29-1	TGCAGCGTTGGCAGGGGGCCTCAAGAGACCCAGTACTTC	CSVGRGPQETQYF
16	TRBJ1-1	TRBD1	.	TRBV7-9	TGTGCCAGCAGCTTATCTCGACAGGGGGCCAACACTGAAGCTTTCTTT	CASSLSRQGANTEAFF
14	TRBJ2-7	.	.	TRBV7-9	TGTGCCAGCAGCCAGCCCGGAGGGGTTGGTGAGCAGTACTTC	CASSQPGGVGEQYF
14	TRBJ2-7	TRBD1	.	TRBV30	TGTGCCTGGAGTCCCCGGACAGGGGGCTACGAGCAGTACTTC	CAWSPRTGGYEQYF
14	TRBJ1-2	TRBD1	.	TRBV5-1	TGCGCCAGCAGCTGGACCGGGACAGGGGAGGAGAGTACCTTC	CASSWTGTGEESTF